This record looks at one T cell receptor beta chain sequence and its context. This sample is drawn from a study of blood T cell repertoires in COVID-19. The CDR3 totals 13 residues. Germline CDR1 and CDR2: MNHEY and SMNVEV (reference sequence). Trimming left V 9 bases short and J 2 bases short, with 10 bases between. Clones were read by immunoSEQ multiplex PCR, and TCRdb kept only the in-frame ones, dropping some. The sample holds about 210,000 clones, around 82% seen once. The sequencing input was peripheral blood. The chain couples TRBV27 to TRBJ2-2; D gene uncertain. The sequence came from a woman between 40 and 55 years old with acute or convalescent COVID-19. The CDR3, as DNA: TGTGCCAGTCGGTTTCTTAACACCGGGGAGCTGTTTTTT. Its protein is CASRFLNTGELFF.